Given below is one T cell receptor (beta chain) in context. The sample belongs to a study of OX40 agonist ivuxolimab in advanced cancers. TCRdb's copy holds only in-frame clones and misses some; the assay was immunoSEQ multiplex PCR. The sample holds some 45,000 clones; roughly nine tenths are singletons and the top ten take roughly a sixth. Trimming took 4 bases from V and 6 from J, leaving 10 bases between them. The CDR3 sequence is 12 residues long. In germline, CDR1 is MNHEY, CDR2 SMNVEV (reference sequence). V and J are TRBV27 and TRBJ2-7; no clear D. This receptor was obtained from an adult with an advanced solid tumor such as melanoma, head and neck, liver or kidney cancer. The material sequenced was CD4+ or CD8+ T cells sorted from blood, taken in a trial of the OX40 agonist ivuxolimab. Here the CDR3 reads CASSSQRREQYF. Here the CDR3 DNA reads TGTGCCAGCAGTTCCCAGCGACGCGAGCAGTACTTC.